This T cell receptor (beta chain) derives from a study of T cells in Graves' hyperthyroidism and ophthalmopathy. Losses at the gene ends were 8 bases for V and 1 base for J; bases not matched to a gene: 1. CDR1 is KGHDR, CDR2 SFDVKD, per germline. The CDR3 totals 13 residues. Regions amplified from RNA transcripts were the TCR beta CDR3 regions. The HTBI primer set drove a first-round RT-PCR of the TCR CDR3. MiXCR, run by TCRdb on the multiplex PCR reads, gives a single entry per CDR3 protein. The table records a few hundred thousand distinct CDR3 sequences, around 16% of them present only once. The material sequenced was blood. The chain joins TRBV24-1 to TRBJ2-7; 10 bases agree with TRBD1. The sequence came from a man in his forties with Graves' hyperthyroidism. CDR3 in amino acids: CATKGQGSYEQYF. CDR3 in DNA: TGTGCCACCAAGGGACAGGGGTCCTACGAGCAGTACTTC.